A single sample is the source of the 7 T cell receptor beta chains below, sequenced in a study of blood T cells in healthy people across ages. Primed by a sample-barcoded 5' primer and a J-beta primer mix, a second PCR proceeded for 7 to 11 cycles. TCRdb independently ran MiXCR on the 5' RACE reads; one entry per CDR3 protein. This table has approximately 350,000 distinct CDR3 sequences, about half appearing once. Sequencing was performed on blood. The receptors derive from a man aged 55 to 70 in good health.

For this clonotype: With a much larger clone just one base away, this may be a read error. The chain uses TRBV6-2 or TRBV6-3 and TRBJ2-1; D unresolved. The V gene lost 9 bases and the J gene lost 1 base, with 10 bases spanning the gap. The CDR3 runs 13 residues. From germline, CDR1 is MNHEY and CDR2 SVGEGT. The CDR3 nucleotides are TGTGCCAGTGAGACAAGTTCCTACAATGAGCAGTTCTTC. It encodes CASETSSYNEQFF.

A note on this clonotype: An end of the junction differs from the germline gene, which may be a read error. V gene TRBV3-1 combines with J gene TRBJ2-1, with a weak D call TRBD2 (5 bases). This CDR3 is built from 12 residues. CDR1 is LGHDT, CDR2 YNNKEL, per germline (reference sequence). The CDR3 bases are TGTGCTAGCACTAGAGGAGGCAATGAGCAGTTCTTC. Translated, it gives CASTRGGNEQFF.

The V call is TRBV23-1, the J call TRBJ2-1, with D perhaps TRBD2 (5 bases). The DNA end is more similar to TRBJ2-7, so the J call may be wrong. TRBV23-1 carries the ORF label, with uncertain function. CDR3 length equals 16 residues. Here the CDR3 DNA reads TGCGCCAGCCAACCCGGAGGTGGGGTACCCTACAATGAGCAGTACTTC. Translating gives CASQPGGGVPYNEQYF.

The chain joins TRBV2 to TRBJ1-1; D unresolved. V shed 9 bases and J shed 4 bases, with 15 bases lying between them. From germline, CDR1 is SNHLY and CDR2 FYNNEI. The length of the CDR3 is 13 residues. The CDR3 DNA reads as TGTGCCAGTCAGACAAAGGGAGGCACTGAAGCTTTCTTT. Translated: CASQTKGGTEAFF.

This clonotype appeared a few times. The rearrangement uses TRBV5-1 and TRBJ2-3; the D gene is possibly TRBD1 (5 bases). The CDR3 length is 14 residues. Germline V gives CDR1 SGHRS, CDR2 YFSETQ. V was pared by 4 bases and J by 2 bases, with 11 bases between. CDR3 region: CASSPRQTTDTQYF. In DNA, the CDR3 is TGCGCCAGCAGCCCACGACAGACCACAGATACGCAGTATTTT.

The chain uses TRBV11-2 and TRBJ2-3, with D perhaps TRBD2 (7 bases). Trimming pared 1 base from V and 7 bases from J, leaving 15 bases between. Looked up from germline, CDR1 is SGHAT and CDR2 is FQNNGV. This CDR3 has 15 residues. In DNA form, the CDR3 reads TGTGCCAGCAGCTTAGGTGGGGGGGGCATGAATACGCAGTATTTT. It codes for CASSLGGGGMNTQYF.

This chain links TRBV5-5 with TRBJ1-1; tentatively, D is TRBD1 (6 bases). Trimming cost V 3 bases and J 1 base, with 10 bases left between them. Germline loops: CDR1 SGHKS, CDR2 YYEKEE (reference sequence). This CDR3 has 14 residues. The CDR3: CASSWGGGNTEAFF. The CDR3 region has the DNA TGTGCCAGCAGCTGGGGAGGGGGGAACACTGAAGCTTTCTTT.